Presented here are 10 T cell receptor beta chains from one specimen sequenced in a study of T cell responses to AZD1222 COVID-19 vaccine (TCRdb year 2021). Library creation used the immunoSEQ multiplex PCR assay. Not all clones reach the TCRdb copy of this immuneACCESS table, which keeps in-frame sequences only. Checked studies attribute under half of the gap to unresolved V genes and leave the rest unexplained. A total of approximately 100,000 clones appear in this sample, under 90% of them only once. Of the sample, around 5% is held by the ten largest clones. The time point tag for this specimen amounts to: baseline before first vaccination. This sample comprised peripheral blood, obtained on day 0 of AZD1222 vaccination. These receptors were collected from an adult in good health.

The V call is TRBV3-1 (or the pseudogene TRBV3-2), the J call TRBJ1-1; D is ambiguous. This CDR3 contains 16 residues. CDR1 is LGHDT, CDR2 YNNKEL, per germline (reference sequence). Trimming shortened V by 1 base and J by 0 bases, and 12 bases separated the two germline ends. CDR3 nucleotides: TGTGCCAGCAGCCAAGCCGGACGTCACATGAACACTGAAGCTTTCTTT. It is translated as CASSQAGRHMNTEAFF.

V usage is TRBV9 and J usage is TRBJ1-1; D gene unclear. There are 14 residues in the CDR3. V lost 0 bases to trimming and J lost 0 bases, with 6 bases between them. CDR1 is SGDLS, CDR2 YYNGEE, per germline. CDR3 residues: CASSVAPLNTEAFF. CDR3 bases: TGTGCCAGCAGCGTAGCACCCCTGAACACTGAAGCTTTCTTT.

V usage is TRBV5-3 and J usage is TRBJ1-5; 9 bases agree with TRBD1. TRBV5-3 counts as an open reading frame of uncertain function. The CDR3 spans 16 residues. V was pared by 4 bases and J by 0 bases, with 5 bases of the junction left unmatched. The CDR3 nucleotides read TGTGCCAGAAGCACAGGGGGCTCATATAGCAATCAGCCCCAGCATTTT. The encoded protein is CARSTGGSYSNQPQHF.

The V call is TRBV18, the J call TRBJ1-3; 8 bases align to TRBD1. CDR3 size: 15 residues. After removal of 3 bases from V and 1 base from J, the junction contained 2 bases not matched to a gene. Germline values: CDR1 KGHSH, CDR2 LQKENI. The CDR3 bases are TGTGCCAGCTCACCGGACAGGGATTCTGGAAACACCATATATTTT. Protein sequence: CASSPDRDSGNTIYF.

This clone was picked up one time. The rearrangement joins TRBV24-1 to TRBJ2-3; possibly TRBD1 or TRBD2 for D (5 bases each). The CDR3 contains 13 residues. The V end lost 9 bases, the J end lost 4 bases, and 13 bases lay between the germline ends. Germline CDR1 reads KGHDR; CDR2 reads SFDVKD. Here the CDR3 reads CATGDGPPDTQYF. CDR3 coding DNA: TGTGCCACCGGGGACGGGCCCCCAGATACGCAGTATTTT.

The chain uses TRBV5-8 and TRBJ1-2; TRBD1 matches at 9 bases. With 5 bases clipped from V and 4 bases from J, the junction kept 9 bases outside the gene matches. The CDR3 covers 15 residues. From germline, CDR1 is SGHTS and CDR2 YDEGEE. The CDR3 here is CASRRAGQGGYGYTF. The CDR3 DNA follows: TGTGCCAGCAGGAGAGCGGGACAGGGTGGCTATGGCTACACCTTC.

A few counts support this clone. The chain carries TRBV19 and TRBJ2-2; no definite D call. CDR3 size: 13 residues. Germline loops: CDR1 LNHDA, CDR2 SQIVND (reference sequence). Trimming took off 2 bases at V and 6 bases at J, with 7 bases between the two ends. The CDR3 DNA is TGTGCCAGTAGTATATTCGGGTCCGGGGAGCTGTTTTTT. It translates to CASSIFGSGELFF.

The chain is built from TRBV7-7 and TRBJ1-1; D gene unclear. V was trimmed by 2 bases and J by 1 base, leaving 26 bases between them. CDR3 length: 20 amino acids. Germline V gene sequence: CDR1 SSHAT, CDR2 FNYEAQ (reference sequence). CDR3 sequence (DNA): TGTGCCAGCAGCTTATGGTCTTTGGGCCTAGAGCCTTTGAAGAACACTGAAGCTTTCTTT. It yields the protein CASSLWSLGLEPLKNTEAFF. Full variable domain (missing parts from reference TRBV7-7 and TRBJ1-1): GAGVSQSPRYKVTKRGQDVTLRCDPISSHATLYWYQQALGQGPEFLTYFNYEAQPDKSGLPSDRFSAERPEGSISTLTIQRTEQRDSAMYRCASSLWSLGLEPLKNTEAFFGQGTRLTVV.

The V and J genes are TRBV7-3 and TRBJ2-1, with 14 bases that match TRBD2. V trimming: 5 bases; J trimming: 8 bases; junction bases outside the gene matches: 8. The CDR3 sequence is 16 residues long. CDR1 and CDR2 (germline): SGHTA, FQGTGA. The CDR3 sequence: CASSQGTSGRSYEQFF. The CDR3 nucleotides are TGTGCCAGCAGCCAGGGGACTAGCGGGAGAAGTTATGAGCAGTTCTTC. The variable domain in full, with the rest retrieved from reference TRBV7-3 and TRBJ2-1, is GAGVSQTPSNKVTEKGKYVELRCDPISGHTALYWYRQSLGQGPEFLIYFQGTGAADDSGLPNDRFFAVRPEGSVSTLKIQRTERGDSAVYLCASSQGTSGRSYEQFFGPGTRLTVL.

Details on this clone: In the same sample, other DNA sequences code for this CDR3. This chain uses TRBV18 with TRBJ2-3; unclear D gene. CDR3 length: 14 amino acids. Germline lookup yields CDR1 KGHSH and CDR2 LQKENI. V gave up 0 bases and J gave up 0 bases, with 4 bases separating them. CDR3: CASSPPTSTDTQYF. The CDR3 DNA reads TGTGCCAGCTCACCACCGACCAGCACAGATACGCAGTATTTT.